This T cell receptor beta chain was captured by sequencing in a study of T-cell memory formation after mild COVID-19. The CDR3 spans 18 residues. Between the trimmed V and J ends, which lost 1 base and 0 bases, there was a span of 15 bases. The table lists this clonotype with a few counts. Sample barcodes and UMIs were carried by the TCR alpha and TCR beta cDNA libraries that 5'RACE generated with constant-segment primers. TCRdb itself ran the 5' RACE reads through MiXCR, one entry per CDR3 protein. This table has under 550,000 distinct CDR3 sequences, 18% appearing once. This chain connects TRBV12-3 or TRBV12-4 to TRBJ1-4; weak D call: TRBD1 (6 bases). The source material was PBMCs or a T cell subset sorted from them (not recorded which). The sequence was obtained from an adult woman who had mild COVID-19 (a few samples of this study predate the infection). Cell type and time point are not known. CDR3 nucleotides: TGTGCCAGCAGTTTAGTTTGGGACACCGGCCCAACTAATGAAAAACTGTTTTTT. This translates into CASSLVWDTGPTNEKLFF.